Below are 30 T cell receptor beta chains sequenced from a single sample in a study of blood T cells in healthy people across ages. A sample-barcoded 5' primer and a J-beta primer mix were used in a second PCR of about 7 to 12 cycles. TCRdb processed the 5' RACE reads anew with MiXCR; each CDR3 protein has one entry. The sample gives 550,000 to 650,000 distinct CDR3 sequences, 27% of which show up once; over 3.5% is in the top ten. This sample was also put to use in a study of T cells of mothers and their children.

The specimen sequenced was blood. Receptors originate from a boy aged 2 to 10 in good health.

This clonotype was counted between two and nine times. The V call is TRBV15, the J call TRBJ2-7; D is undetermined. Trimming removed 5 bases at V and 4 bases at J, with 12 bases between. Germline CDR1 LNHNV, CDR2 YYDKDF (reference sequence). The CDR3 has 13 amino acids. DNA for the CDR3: TGTGCCACCAGCCGTAGCTCGGGTTACGAGCAGTACTTC. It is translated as CATSRSSGYEQYF.

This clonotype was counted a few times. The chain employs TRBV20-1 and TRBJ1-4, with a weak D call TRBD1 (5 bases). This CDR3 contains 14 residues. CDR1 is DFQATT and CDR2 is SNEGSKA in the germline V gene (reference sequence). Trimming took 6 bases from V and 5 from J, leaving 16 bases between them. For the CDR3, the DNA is TGCAGTGCCAGTAGGATCCAGGGAAATGAAAAACTGTTTTTT. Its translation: CSASRIQGNEKLFF.

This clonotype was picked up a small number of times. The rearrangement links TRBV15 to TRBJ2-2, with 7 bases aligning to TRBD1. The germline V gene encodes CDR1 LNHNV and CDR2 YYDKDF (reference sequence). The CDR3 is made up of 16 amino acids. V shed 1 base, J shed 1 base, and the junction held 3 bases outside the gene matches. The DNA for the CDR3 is TGTGCCACCAGCAGAGCCAGACAGGGGAACACCGGGGAGCTGTTTTTT. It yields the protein CATSRARQGNTGELFF.

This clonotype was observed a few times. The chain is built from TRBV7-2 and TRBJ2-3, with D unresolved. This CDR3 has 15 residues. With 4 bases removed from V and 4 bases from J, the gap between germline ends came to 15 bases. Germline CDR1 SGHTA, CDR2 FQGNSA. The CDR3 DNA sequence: TGTGCCAGCAGCTCACCTCGGCAGGCGTCAGATACGCAGTATTTT. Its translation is CASSSPRQASDTQYF.

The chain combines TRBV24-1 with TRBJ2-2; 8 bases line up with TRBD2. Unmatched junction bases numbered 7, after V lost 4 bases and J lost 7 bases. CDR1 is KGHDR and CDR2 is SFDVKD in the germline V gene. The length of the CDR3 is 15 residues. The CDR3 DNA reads TGTGCCACCAGTGACACCGGGACTAGTTTCGGGGAGCTGTTTTTT. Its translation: CATSDTGTSFGELFF.

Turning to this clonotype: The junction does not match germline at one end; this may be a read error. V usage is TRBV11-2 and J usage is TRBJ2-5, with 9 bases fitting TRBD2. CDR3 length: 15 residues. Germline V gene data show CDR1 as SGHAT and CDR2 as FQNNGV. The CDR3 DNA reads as TGTGCCAGCAGCTTAGTCCTAGCGGGGTTTGAGACCCGGTACTTC. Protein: CASSLVLAGFETRYF.

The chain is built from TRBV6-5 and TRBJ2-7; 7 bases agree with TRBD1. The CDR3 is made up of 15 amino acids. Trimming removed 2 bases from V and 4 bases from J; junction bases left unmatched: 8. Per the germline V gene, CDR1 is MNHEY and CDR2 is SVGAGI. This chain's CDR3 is CASSYDARGTYEQYF. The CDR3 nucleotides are TGTGCCAGCAGTTACGACGCCAGGGGGACATACGAGCAGTACTTC.

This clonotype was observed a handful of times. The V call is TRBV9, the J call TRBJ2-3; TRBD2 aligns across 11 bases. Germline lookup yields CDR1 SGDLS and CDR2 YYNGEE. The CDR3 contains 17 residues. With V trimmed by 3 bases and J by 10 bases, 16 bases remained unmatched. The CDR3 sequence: CASSAESLAGGILAQYF. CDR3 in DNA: TGTGCCAGCAGCGCCGAGAGCCTAGCGGGAGGTATCCTAGCGCAGTATTTT. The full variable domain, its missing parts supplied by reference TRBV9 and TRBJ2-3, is DSGVTQTPKHLITATGQRVTLRCSPRSGDLSVYWYQQSLDQGLQFLIQYYNGEERAKGNILERFSAQQFPDLHSELNLSSLELGDSALYFCASSAESLAGGILAQYFGPGTRLTVL.

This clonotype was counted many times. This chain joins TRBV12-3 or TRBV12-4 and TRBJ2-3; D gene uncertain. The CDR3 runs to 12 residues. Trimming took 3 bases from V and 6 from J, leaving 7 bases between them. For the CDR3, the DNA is TGTGCCAGCAGTTTGATGGGGGATACGCAGTATTTT. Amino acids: CASSLMGDTQYF.

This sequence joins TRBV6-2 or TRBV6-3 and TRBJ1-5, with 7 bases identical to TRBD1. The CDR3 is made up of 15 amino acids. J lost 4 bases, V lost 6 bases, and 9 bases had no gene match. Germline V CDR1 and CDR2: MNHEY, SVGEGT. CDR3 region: CASRATGVGNQPQHF. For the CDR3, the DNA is TGTGCCAGCAGGGCTACAGGGGTCGGAAATCAGCCCCAGCATTTT.

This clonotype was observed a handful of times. CDR3: CASSLKGSKNSPLHF. Here the CDR3 DNA reads TGTGCCAGCAGTTTAAAAGGGAGCAAGAATTCACCCCTCCACTTT. The chain carries TRBV27 and TRBJ1-6; D remains ambiguous. Germline lookup yields CDR1 MNHEY and CDR2 SMNVEV (reference sequence). The CDR3 runs 15 residues. Trimming removed 2 bases from V and 7 bases from J, with 12 bases in between.

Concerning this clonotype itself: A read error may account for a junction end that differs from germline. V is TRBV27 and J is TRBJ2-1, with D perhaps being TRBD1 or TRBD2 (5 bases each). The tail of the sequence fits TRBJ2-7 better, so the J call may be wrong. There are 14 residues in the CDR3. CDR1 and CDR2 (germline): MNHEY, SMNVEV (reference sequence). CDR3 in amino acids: CHRRTSGSSYEQYF. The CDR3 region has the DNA TGCCACCGTAGGACATCAGGGAGCTCCTACGAGCAGTACTTC.

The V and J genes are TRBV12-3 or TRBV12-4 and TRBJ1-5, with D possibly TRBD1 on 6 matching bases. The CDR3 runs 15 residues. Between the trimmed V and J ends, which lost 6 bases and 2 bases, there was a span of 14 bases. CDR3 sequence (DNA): TGTGCCAGCAGATCGCCAGGGGTTGGCAATCAGCCCCAGCATTTT. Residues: CASRSPGVGNQPQHF.

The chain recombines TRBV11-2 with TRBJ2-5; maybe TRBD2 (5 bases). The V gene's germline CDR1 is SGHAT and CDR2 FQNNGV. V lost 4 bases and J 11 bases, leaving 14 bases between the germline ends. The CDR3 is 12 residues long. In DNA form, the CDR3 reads TGTGCCAGCAGCTCAGGAATTAGGGAGCAGTACTTC. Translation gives CASSSGIREQYF.

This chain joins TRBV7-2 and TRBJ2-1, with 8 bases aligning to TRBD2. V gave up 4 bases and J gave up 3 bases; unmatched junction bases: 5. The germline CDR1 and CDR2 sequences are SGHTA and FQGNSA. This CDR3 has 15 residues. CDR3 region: CASSSEAGVYNEQFF. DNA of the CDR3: TGTGCCAGCAGCTCCGAAGCGGGGGTCTACAATGAGCAGTTCTTC.

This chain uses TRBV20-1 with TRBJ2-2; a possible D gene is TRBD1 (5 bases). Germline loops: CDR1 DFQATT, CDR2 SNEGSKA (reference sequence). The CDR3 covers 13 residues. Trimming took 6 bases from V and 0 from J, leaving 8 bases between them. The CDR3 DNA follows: TGCAGTGCCCGGACAACGAACACCGGGGAGCTGTTTTTT. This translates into CSARTTNTGELFF.

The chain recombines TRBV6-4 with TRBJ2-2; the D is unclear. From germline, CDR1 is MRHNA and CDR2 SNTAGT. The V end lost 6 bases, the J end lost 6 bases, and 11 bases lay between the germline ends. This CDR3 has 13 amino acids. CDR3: CASSHESAGELFF. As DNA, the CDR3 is TGTGCCAGCAGCCACGAAAGTGCCGGGGAGCTGTTTTTT.

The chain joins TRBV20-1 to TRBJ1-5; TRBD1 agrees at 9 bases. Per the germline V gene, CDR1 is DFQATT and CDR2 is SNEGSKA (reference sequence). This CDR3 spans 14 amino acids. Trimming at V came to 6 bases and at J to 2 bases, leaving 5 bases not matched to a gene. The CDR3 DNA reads TGCAGTGCGAACAGGGGGCATGGCAATCAGCCCCAGCATTTT. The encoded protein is CSANRGHGNQPQHF.

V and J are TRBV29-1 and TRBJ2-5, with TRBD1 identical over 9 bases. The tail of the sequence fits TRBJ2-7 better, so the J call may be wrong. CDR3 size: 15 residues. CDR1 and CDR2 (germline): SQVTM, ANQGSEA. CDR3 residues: CSVLESGDRAYEQYF. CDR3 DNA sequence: TGCAGCGTTTTGGAGTCCGGGGACAGGGCCTACGAGCAGTACTTC.

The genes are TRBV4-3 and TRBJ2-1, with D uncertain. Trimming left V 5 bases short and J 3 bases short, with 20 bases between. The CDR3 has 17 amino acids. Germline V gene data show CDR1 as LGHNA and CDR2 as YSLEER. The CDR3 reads CASSYGWTQSGYNEQFF. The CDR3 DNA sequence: TGCGCCAGCAGCTATGGGTGGACGCAAAGTGGCTACAATGAGCAGTTCTTC.

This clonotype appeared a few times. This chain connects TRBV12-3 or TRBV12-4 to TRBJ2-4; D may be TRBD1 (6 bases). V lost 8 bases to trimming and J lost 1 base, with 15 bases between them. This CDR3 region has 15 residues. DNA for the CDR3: TGTGCCAGCTCCATAGGGGGAAGGGCCAAAAACATTCAGTACTTC. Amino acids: CASSIGGRAKNIQYF.

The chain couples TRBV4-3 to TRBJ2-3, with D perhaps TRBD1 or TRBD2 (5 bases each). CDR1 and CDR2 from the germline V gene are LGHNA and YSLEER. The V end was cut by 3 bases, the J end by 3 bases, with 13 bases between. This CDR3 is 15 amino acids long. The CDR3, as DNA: TGCGCCAGCAGCCAGGACCTAGCAGGGACAGATACGCAGTATTTT. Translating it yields CASSQDLAGTDTQYF.

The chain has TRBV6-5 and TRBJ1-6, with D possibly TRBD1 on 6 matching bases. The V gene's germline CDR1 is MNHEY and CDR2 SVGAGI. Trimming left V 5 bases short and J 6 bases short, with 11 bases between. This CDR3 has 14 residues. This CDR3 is CASSKGQINSPLHF. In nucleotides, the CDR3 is TGTGCCAGCAGTAAAGGACAGATTAATTCACCCCTCCACTTT.

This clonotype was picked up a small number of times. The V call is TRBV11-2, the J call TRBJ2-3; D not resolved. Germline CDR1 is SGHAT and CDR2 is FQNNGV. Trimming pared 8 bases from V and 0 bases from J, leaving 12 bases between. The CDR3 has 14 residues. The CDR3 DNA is TGTGCCAGCGCCAAGCTCCTAAGCACAGATACGCAGTATTTT. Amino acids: CASAKLLSTDTQYF.

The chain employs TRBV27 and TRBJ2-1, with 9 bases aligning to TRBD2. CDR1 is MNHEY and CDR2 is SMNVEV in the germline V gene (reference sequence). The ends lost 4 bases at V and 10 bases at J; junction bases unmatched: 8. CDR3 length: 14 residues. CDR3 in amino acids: CASSWTSAAEEQFF. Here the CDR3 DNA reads TGTGCCAGCAGTTGGACTAGCGCTGCGGAGGAGCAGTTCTTC.

CDR3 sequence reads: CASSYRRGDTQYF. The DNA of the CDR3 is TGCGCCAGCAGCTACCGCCGGGGAGATACGCAGTATTTT. V is TRBV5-1 and J is TRBJ2-3; D may be TRBD2 (5 bases). V was cut by 3 bases and J by 5 bases, with 10 bases left in between. This CDR3 spans 13 amino acids. From germline, CDR1 is SGHRS and CDR2 YFSETQ.

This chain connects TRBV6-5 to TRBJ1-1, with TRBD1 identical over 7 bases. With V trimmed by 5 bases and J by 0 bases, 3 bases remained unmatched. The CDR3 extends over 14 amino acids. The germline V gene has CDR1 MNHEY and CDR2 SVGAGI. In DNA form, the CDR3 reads TGTGCCAGCAGTGGACAGGTTTTGAACACTGAAGCTTTCTTT. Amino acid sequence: CASSGQVLNTEAFF.

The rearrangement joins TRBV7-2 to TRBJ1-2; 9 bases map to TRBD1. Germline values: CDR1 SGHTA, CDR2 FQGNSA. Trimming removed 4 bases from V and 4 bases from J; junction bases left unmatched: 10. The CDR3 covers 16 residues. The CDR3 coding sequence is TGTGCCAGCAGCTGGGCGGGCACAGGGGGCAGCTATGGCTACACCTTC. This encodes CASSWAGTGGSYGYTF. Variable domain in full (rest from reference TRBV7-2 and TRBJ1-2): GAGVSQSPSNKVTEKGKDVELRCDPISGHTALYWYRQSLGQGLEFLIYFQGNSAPDKSGLPSDRFSAERTGGSVSTLTIQRTQQEDSAVYLCASSWAGTGGSYGYTFGSGTRLTVV.

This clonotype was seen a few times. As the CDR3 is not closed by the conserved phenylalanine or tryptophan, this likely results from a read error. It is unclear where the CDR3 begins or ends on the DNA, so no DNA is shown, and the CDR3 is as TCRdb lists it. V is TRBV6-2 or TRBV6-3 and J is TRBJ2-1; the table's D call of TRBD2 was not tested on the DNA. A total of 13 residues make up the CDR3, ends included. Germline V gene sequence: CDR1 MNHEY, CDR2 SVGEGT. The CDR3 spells CASSTTSGGAPLL.

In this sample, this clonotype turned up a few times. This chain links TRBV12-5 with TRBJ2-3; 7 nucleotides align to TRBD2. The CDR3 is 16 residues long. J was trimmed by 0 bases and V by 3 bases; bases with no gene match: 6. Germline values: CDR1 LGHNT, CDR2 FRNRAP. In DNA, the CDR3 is TGTGCTAGTGGTTTTCAGGGAGCGGGAAGCACAGATACGCAGTATTTT. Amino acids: CASGFQGAGSTDTQYF.